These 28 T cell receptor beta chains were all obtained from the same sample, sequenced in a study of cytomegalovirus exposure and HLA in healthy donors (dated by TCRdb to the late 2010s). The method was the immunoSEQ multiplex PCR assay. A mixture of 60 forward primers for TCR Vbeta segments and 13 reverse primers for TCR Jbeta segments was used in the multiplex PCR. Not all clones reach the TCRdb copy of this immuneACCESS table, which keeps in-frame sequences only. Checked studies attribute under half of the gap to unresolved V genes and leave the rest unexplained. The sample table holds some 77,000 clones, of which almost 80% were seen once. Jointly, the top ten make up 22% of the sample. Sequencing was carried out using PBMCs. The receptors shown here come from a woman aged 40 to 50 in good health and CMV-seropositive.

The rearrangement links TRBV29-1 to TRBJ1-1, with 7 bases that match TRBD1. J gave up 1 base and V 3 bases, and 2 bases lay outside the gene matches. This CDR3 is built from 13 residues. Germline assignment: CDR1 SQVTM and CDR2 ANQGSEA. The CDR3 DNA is TGCAGCGTTGATTACAGGGGGAACACTGAAGCTTTCTTT. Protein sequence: CSVDYRGNTEAFF.

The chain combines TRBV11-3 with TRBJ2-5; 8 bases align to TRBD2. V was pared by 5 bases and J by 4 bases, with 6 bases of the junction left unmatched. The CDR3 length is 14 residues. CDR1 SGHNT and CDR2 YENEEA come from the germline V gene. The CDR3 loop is CASSDGTSGETQYF. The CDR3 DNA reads TGTGCCAGCAGCGACGGGACTAGTGGAGAGACCCAGTACTTC.

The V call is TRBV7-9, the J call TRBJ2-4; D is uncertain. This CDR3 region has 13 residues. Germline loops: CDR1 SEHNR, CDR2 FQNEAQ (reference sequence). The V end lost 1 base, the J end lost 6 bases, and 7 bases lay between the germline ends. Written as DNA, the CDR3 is TGTGCCAGCAGCTTAGGTTCAGGAAACATTCAGTACTTC. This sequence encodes CASSLGSGNIQYF. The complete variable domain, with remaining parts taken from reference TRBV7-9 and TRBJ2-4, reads DTGVSQNPRHKITKRGQNVTFRCDPISEHNRLYWYRQTLGQGPEFLTYFQNEAQLEKSRLLSDRFSAERPKGSFSTLEIQRTEQGDSAMYLCASSLGSGNIQYFGAGTRLSVL.

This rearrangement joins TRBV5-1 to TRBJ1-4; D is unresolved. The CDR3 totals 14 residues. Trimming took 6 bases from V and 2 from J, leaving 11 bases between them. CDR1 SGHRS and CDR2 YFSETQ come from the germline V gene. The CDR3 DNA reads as TGCGCCAGCAAGGAGGTGGGCACTAATGAAAAACTGTTTTTT. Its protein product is CASKEVGTNEKLFF.

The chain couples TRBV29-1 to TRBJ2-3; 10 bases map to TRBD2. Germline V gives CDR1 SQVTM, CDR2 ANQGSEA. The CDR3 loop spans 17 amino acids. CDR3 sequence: CNFNGSGGASGTDTQYF. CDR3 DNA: TGCAACTTCAACGGGAGCGGGGGGGCATCTGGCACAGATACGCAGTATTTT.

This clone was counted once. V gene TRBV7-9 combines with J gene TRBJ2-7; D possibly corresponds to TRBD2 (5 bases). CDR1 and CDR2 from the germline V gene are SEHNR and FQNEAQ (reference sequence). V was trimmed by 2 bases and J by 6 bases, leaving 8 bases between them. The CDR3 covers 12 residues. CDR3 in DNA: TGTGCCAGCAGCTTACGGGATAGCGAGCAGTACTTC. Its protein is CASSLRDSEQYF.

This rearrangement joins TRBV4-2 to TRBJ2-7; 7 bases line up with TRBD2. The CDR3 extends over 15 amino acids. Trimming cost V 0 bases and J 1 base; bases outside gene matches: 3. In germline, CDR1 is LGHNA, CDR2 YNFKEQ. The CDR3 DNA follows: TGTGCCAGCAGCCAAGACGCTAGCGGATCCTACGAGCAGTACTTC. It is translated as CASSQDASGSYEQYF.

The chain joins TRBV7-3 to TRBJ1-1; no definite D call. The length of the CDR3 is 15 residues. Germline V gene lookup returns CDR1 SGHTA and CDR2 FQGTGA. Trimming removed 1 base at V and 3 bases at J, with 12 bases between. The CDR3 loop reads CASSLSSTGYTEAFF. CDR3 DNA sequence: TGTGCCAGCAGCTTAAGTTCCACGGGGTACACTGAAGCTTTCTTT.

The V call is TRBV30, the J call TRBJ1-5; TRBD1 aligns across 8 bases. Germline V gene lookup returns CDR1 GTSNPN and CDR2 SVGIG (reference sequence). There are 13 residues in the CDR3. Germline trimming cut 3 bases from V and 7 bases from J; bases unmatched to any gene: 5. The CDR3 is CAWSRDRNQPQHF. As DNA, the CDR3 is TGTGCCTGGAGCCGGGACAGGAACCAGCCCCAGCATTTT. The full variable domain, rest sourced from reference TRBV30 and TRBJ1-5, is SQTIHQWPATLVQPVGSPLSLECTVEGTSNPNLYWYRQAAGRGLQLLFYSVGIGQISSEVPQNLSASRPQDRQFILSSKKLLLSDSGFYLCAWSRDRNQPQHFGDGTRLSIL.

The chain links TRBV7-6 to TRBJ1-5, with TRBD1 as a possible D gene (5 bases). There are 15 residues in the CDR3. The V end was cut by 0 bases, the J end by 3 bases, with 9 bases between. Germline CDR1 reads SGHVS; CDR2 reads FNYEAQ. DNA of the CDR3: TGTGCCAGCAGCTTAGCGCAGGGCGTCAATCAGCCCCAGCATTTT. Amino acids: CASSLAQGVNQPQHF.

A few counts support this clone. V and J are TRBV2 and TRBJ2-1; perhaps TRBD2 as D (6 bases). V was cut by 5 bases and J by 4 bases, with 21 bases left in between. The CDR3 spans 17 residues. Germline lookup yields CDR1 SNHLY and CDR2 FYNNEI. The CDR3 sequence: CASSRAIRTTIYNEQFF. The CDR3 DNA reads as TGTGCCAGCAGTCGGGCCATCAGGACTACTATATACAATGAGCAGTTCTTC.

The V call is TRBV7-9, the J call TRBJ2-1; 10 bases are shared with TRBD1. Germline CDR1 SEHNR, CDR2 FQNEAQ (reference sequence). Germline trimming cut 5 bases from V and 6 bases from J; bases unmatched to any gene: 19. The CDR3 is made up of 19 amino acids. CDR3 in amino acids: CASSHFRQGAKKTLNEQFF. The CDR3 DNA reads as TGTGCCAGCAGCCATTTCCGACAGGGGGCGAAGAAAACACTCAATGAGCAGTTCTTC.

The CDR3 region is CASSLWRGIQETQYF. The DNA of the CDR3 is TGTGCCAGCAGTTTGTGGAGGGGCATCCAAGAGACCCAGTACTTC. The chain combines TRBV28 with TRBJ2-5, with D possibly being TRBD2 (6 bases). Germline CDR1 is MDHEN and CDR2 is SYDVKM. The germline V and J ends were trimmed by 3 bases and 1 base, with 12 bases remaining between them. The CDR3 extends over 15 amino acids.

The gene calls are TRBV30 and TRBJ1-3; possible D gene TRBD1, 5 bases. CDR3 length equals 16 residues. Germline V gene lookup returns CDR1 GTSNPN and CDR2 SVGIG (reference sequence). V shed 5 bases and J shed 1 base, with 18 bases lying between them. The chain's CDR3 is CAWAYGGANSGNTIYF. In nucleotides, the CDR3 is TGTGCCTGGGCCTACGGCGGGGCGAATTCTGGAAACACCATATATTTT.

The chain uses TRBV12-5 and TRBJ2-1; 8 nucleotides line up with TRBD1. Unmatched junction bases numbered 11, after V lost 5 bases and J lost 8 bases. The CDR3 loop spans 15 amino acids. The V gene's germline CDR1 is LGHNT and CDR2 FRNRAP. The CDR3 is CASGPGTGTFDEQFF. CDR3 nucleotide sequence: TGTGCTAGTGGTCCCGGGACAGGCACGTTCGATGAGCAGTTCTTC. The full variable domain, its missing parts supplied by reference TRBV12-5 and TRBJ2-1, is DARVTQTPRHKVTEMGQEVTMRCQPILGHNTVFWYRQTMMQGLELLAYFRNRAPLDDSGMPKDRFSAEMPDATLATLKIQPSEPRDSAVYFCASGPGTGTFDEQFFGPGTRLTVL.

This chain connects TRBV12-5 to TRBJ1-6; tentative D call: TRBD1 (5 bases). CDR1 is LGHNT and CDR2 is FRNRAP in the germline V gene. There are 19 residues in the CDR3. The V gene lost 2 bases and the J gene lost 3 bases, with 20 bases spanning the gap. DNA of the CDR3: TGTGCTAGTGGTTTGCGGGGTTTGGGTGGGGGGTACTATAATTCACCCCTCCACTTT. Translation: CASGLRGLGGGYYNSPLHF.

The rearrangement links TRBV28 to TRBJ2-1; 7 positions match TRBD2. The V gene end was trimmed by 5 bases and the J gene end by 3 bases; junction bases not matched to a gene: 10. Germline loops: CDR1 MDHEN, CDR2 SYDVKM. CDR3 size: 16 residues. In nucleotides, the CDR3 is TGTGCCAGCAGTACCCTGCGGGAGAACCTCTACAATGAGCAGTTCTTC. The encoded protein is CASSTLRENLYNEQFF.

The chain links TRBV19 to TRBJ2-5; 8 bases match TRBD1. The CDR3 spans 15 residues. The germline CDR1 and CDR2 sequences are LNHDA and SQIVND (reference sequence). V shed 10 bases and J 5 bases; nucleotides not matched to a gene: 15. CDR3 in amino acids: CATIDRGSASETQYF. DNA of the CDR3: TGTGCCACTATCGACAGGGGTTCAGCTTCGGAGACCCAGTACTTC. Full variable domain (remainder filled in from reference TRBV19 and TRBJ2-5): DGGITQSPKYLFRKEGQNVTLSCEQNLNHDAMYWYRQDPGQGLRLIYYSQIVNDFQKGDIAEGYSVSREKKESFPLTVTSAQKNPTAFYLCATIDRGSASETQYFGPGTRLLVL.

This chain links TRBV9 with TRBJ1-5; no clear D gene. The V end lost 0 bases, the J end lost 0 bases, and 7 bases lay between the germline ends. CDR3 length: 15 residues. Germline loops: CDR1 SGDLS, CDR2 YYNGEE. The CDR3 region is CASSVGSYSNQPQHF. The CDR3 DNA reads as TGTGCCAGCAGCGTAGGGAGTTATAGCAATCAGCCCCAGCATTTT.

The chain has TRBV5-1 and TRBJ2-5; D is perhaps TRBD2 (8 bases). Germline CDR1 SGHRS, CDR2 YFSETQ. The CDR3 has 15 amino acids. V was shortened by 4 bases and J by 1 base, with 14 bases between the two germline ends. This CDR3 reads CASSREGAGQETQYF. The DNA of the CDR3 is TGCGCCAGCAGCCGGGAGGGGGCTGGCCAAGAGACCCAGTACTTC.

The DNA for the CDR3 is TGTGCCAGCAGTGAATTCTTCCGGGAGGCTTTCTTT. This gives the protein CASSEFFREAFF. V gene TRBV6-1 combines with J gene TRBJ1-1; D is undetermined. Between the trimmed V and J ends, which lost 2 bases and 11 bases, there was a span of 12 bases. The CDR3 sequence is 12 residues long. Germline V gives CDR1 MNHNS, CDR2 SASEGT.

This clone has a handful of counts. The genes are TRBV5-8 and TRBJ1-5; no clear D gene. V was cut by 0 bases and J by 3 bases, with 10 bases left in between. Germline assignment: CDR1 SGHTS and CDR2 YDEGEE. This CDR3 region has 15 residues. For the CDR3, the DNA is TGTGCCAGCAGCTTGGGTATCGGGTCCAATCAGCCCCAGCATTTT. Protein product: CASSLGIGSNQPQHF. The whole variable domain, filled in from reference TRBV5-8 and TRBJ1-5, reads EAGVTQSPTHLIKTRGQQATLRCSPISGHTSVYWYQQALGLGLQFLLWYDEGEERNRGNFPPRFSGRQFPNYSSELNVNALELEDSALYLCASSLGIGSNQPQHFGDGTRLSIL.

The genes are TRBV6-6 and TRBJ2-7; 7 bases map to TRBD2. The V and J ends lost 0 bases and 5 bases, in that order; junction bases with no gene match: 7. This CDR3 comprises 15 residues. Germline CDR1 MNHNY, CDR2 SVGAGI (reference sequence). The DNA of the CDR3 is TGTGCCAGCAGTTACTCTGCGGGAGTCTTGGACGAGCAGTACTTC. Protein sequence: CASSYSAGVLDEQYF.

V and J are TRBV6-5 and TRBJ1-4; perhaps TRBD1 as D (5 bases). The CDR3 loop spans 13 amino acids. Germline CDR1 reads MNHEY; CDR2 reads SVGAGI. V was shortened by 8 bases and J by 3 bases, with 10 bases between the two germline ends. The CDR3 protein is CASQGAANEKLFF. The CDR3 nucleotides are TGTGCCAGCCAGGGCGCGGCTAATGAAAAACTGTTTTTT.

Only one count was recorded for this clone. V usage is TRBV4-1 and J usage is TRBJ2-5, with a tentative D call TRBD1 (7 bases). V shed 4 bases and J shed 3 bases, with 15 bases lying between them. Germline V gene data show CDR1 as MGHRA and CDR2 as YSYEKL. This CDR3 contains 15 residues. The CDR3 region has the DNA TGCGCCAGCAGCCCAGGGCGGGACAGAAAAGAGACCCAGTACTTC. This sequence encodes CASSPGRDRKETQYF.

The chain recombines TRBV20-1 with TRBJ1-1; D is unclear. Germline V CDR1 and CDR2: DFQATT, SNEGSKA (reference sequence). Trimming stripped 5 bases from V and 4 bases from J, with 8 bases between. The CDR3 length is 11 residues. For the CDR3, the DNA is TGCAGTGCTTCGCGGCCCACTGAAGCTTTCTTT. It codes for CSASRPTEAFF.

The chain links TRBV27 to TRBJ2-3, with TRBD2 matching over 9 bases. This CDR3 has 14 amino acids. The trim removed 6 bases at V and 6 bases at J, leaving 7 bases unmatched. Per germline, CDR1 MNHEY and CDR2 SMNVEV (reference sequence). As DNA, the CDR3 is TGTGCCAGCAGGTCGGGCGGGGGGGCCGATACGCAGTATTTT. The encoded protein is CASRSGGGADTQYF.

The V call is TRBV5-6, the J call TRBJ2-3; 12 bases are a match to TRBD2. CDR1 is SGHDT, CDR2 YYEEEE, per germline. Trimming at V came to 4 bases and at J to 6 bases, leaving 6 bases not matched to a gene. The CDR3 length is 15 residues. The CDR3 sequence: CASSRTSGIVDTQYF. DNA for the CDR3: TGTGCCAGCAGCCGGACTAGCGGGATCGTCGATACGCAGTATTTT.